This note documents a single T cell receptor beta chain sequence. Its antigen is not identified. A CD45RO/CCR7/CD25/CD127/CD95/CD27 panel sorted naive, central memory, regulatory and stem cell-like memory CD4+ cells. The sample belongs to a study of beta chain features in type 1 diabetes. General study findings and limits: People with Type 1 diabetes carried modestly yet significantly shorter TCRB CDR3s in all four CD4+ subsets. VDJ junctions sequenced from type 1 diabetes patients showed fewer insertions and more deletions.

Sequenced material consisted of expressed TCRB transcripts (all of the isolated RNA was reverse transcribed). The method was immunoSEQ multiplex PCR; TCRdb's version includes in-frame clones alone and lacks a portion of them. The sample contains around 330,000 clones, about 11% of which appear only once. The CDR3 spans 15 residues. Germline trimming cut 5 bases from V and 8 bases from J; bases unmatched to any gene: 12. CDR1 and CDR2 (germline): SGHTA, FQGNSA. V usage is TRBV7-2 and J usage is TRBJ2-4; 7 nucleotides align to TRBD2. The TCR sequence derives from a woman aged 30 to 39 in good health. Specimen: naive CD4+ T cells from blood. The CDR3 region is CASSPQRGPGYIQYF. The CDR3 DNA is TGTGCCAGCAGCCCACAGCGGGGCCCGGGTTACATTCAGTACTTC.